Following are 18 T cell receptor beta chains from one sample sequenced in a study of cytomegalovirus exposure and HLA in healthy donors. The PCR had 60 Vbeta and 13 Jbeta primers. Sequencing used immunoSEQ multiplex PCR; TCRdb keeps in-frame clones, though not all of them. The repertoire table contains approximately 120,000 clones. Specimen: PBMCs. These receptors were taken from a young man in good health and CMV-seronegative.

The V and J genes are TRBV5-1 and TRBJ1-2; D unclear. The CDR3 length is 17 residues. CDR1 and CDR2 from the germline V gene are SGHRS and YFSETQ. The V and J ends lost 4 bases and 1 base respectively, with 20 bases between them. The CDR3 sequence is CASSLGLRDGLNYGYTF. CDR3 in DNA: TGCGCCAGCAGCCTGGGCCTCCGTGACGGACTTAACTATGGCTACACCTTC.

V and J are TRBV4-1 and TRBJ1-3; D gene uncertain. The CDR3 is made up of 18 amino acids. Germline CDR1 and CDR2: MGHRA and YSYEKL. V dropped 3 bases and J dropped 1 base, with 19 bases sitting between them. CDR3 nucleotide sequence: TGCGCCAGCAGCCAGGCCTTCTCGACTTCCTCATCTGGAAACACCATATATTTT. Encoded protein: CASSQAFSTSSSGNTIYF.

With respect to this clone: One junction end disagrees with the germline gene, perhaps due to a read error. This chain links TRBV7-3 with TRBJ2-7; 9 nucleotides match TRBD1. Germline V gene data show CDR1 as SGHTA and CDR2 as FQGTGA. CDR3 size: 14 residues. The DNA for the CDR3 is TGTGCCAGCAGCTTGGGACAGGGTCTCGACGAGCGGTACTTC. It translates to CASSLGQGLDERYF.

The chain employs TRBV2 and TRBJ1-5; possibly TRBD1 for D (5 bases). The CDR3 has 15 residues. Trimming removed 7 bases from V and 5 bases from J, with 18 bases in between. Germline loops: CDR1 SNHLY, CDR2 FYNNEI. CDR3 residues: CASTAGRRSDQPQHF. Written as DNA, the CDR3 is TGTGCCAGCACTGCAGGGCGCAGGAGCGATCAGCCCCAGCATTTT. The full variable domain, rest sourced from reference TRBV2 and TRBJ1-5, is EPEVTQTPSHQVTQMGQEVILRCVPISNHLYFYWYRQILGQKVEFLVSFYNNEISEKSEIFDDQFSVERPDGSNFTLKIRSTKLEDSAMYFCASTAGRRSDQPQHFGDGTRLSIL.

The V and J genes are TRBV18 and TRBJ1-2; possibly TRBD1 for D (5 bases). The CDR3 runs to 13 residues. Germline assignment: CDR1 KGHSH and CDR2 LQKENI. The V gene lost 1 base and the J gene lost 8 bases, with 11 bases spanning the gap. Here the CDR3 DNA reads TGTGCCAGCTCACCACGAGACAGTTCCGGCTACACCTTC. Translation gives CASSPRDSSGYTF.

The J gene is TRBJ1-5, the V gene TRBV4-1; 7 bases match TRBD1. Trimming removed 1 base from V and 2 bases from J; junction bases left unmatched: 5. The germline CDR1 and CDR2 sequences are MGHRA and YSYEKL. The CDR3 spans 16 residues. DNA for the CDR3: TGCGCCAGCAGCCAAGCTTTTCAGGGGGGCAATCAGCCCCAGCATTTT. Translating it yields CASSQAFQGGNQPQHF.

The chain employs TRBV5-6 and TRBJ1-1; 7 positions agree with TRBD1. Looked up from germline, CDR1 is SGHDT and CDR2 is YYEEEE. This CDR3 has 15 amino acids. Trimming took 5 bases from V and 6 from J; bases not matched to a gene: 13. This CDR3 reads CASSHVYDREAEAFF. Written as DNA, the CDR3 is TGTGCCAGCAGTCACGTGTACGACAGGGAGGCTGAAGCTTTCTTT.

J is TRBJ1-5 and V is TRBV6-1, with TRBD1 as a possible D gene (5 bases). With 3 bases removed from V and 2 bases from J, the gap between germline ends came to 11 bases. Germline CDR1 MNHNS, CDR2 SASEGT. The CDR3 consists of 15 residues. This CDR3 reads CASSDRWGGNQPQHF. The CDR3 DNA reads TGTGCCAGCAGTGATAGGTGGGGGGGCAATCAGCCCCAGCATTTT.

The chain joins TRBV4-2 to TRBJ2-3; 7 bases map to TRBD2. Germline values: CDR1 LGHNA, CDR2 YNFKEQ. The CDR3 has 17 residues. J was trimmed by 0 bases and V by 1 base; bases with no gene match: 7. CDR3 sequence: CASSQGASGSSTDTQYF. The CDR3 DNA follows: TGTGCCAGCAGCCAAGGGGCTAGCGGATCTAGCACAGATACGCAGTATTTT.

V is TRBV29-1 and J is TRBJ2-7; 7 bases map to TRBD2. The germline V gene has CDR1 SQVTM and CDR2 ANQGSEA. This CDR3 contains 12 residues. The V gene end was trimmed by 2 bases and the J gene end by 4 bases; junction bases not matched to a gene: 2. The CDR3 DNA reads as TGCAGCGTTGAATCTAGCGGTTACGAGCAGTACTTC. Translated, it gives CSVESSGYEQYF.

The genes are TRBV5-6 and TRBJ2-2, with 10 positions matching TRBD2. After removal of 0 bases from V and 6 bases from J, the junction contained 8 bases not matched to a gene. CDR3 size: 17 residues. Germline loops: CDR1 SGHDT, CDR2 YYEEEE. DNA of the CDR3: TGTGCCAGCAGCTTGGAGAGGTGGCTAGCGGGAGCCGGGGAGCTGTTTTTT. Its translation is CASSLERWLAGAGELFF.

CDR3 sequence: CASSSQNTGAVKPQHF. The CDR3 nucleotides read TGTGCCAGCAGTTCCCAAAACACAGGGGCAGTTAAGCCCCAGCATTTT. This rearrangement joins TRBV28 to TRBJ1-5; 7 nucleotides align to TRBD1. Germline V lookup: CDR1 MDHEN, CDR2 SYDVKM. The CDR3 is 16 amino acids. J gave up 8 bases and V 4 bases, and 14 bases lay outside the gene matches. The variable domain in full, with the rest retrieved from reference TRBV28 and TRBJ1-5, is DVKVTQSSRYLVKRTGEKVFLECVQDMDHENMFWYRQDPGLGLRLIYFSYDVKMKEKGDIPEGYSVSREKKERFSLILESASTNQTSMYLCASSSQNTGAVKPQHFGDGTRLSIL.

This rearrangement joins TRBV19 to TRBJ2-1; 11 nucleotides agree with TRBD2. CDR1 and CDR2 (germline): LNHDA, SQIVND (reference sequence). The CDR3 sequence is 18 residues long. V was pared by 1 base and J by 9 bases, with 14 bases of the junction left unmatched. CDR3: CASSIGDTVSGRAGEQFF. The DNA of the CDR3 is TGTGCCAGTAGTATAGGGGACACAGTTAGCGGGAGGGCCGGTGAGCAGTTCTTC. The whole variable domain, filled in from reference TRBV19 and TRBJ2-1, reads DGGITQSPKYLFRKEGQNVTLSCEQNLNHDAMYWYRQDPGQGLRLIYYSQIVNDFQKGDIAEGYSVSREKKESFPLTVTSAQKNPTAFYLCASSIGDTVSGRAGEQFFGPGTRLTVL.

The gene calls are TRBV6-5 and TRBJ1-4; D not certain. The CDR3 is 13 residues long. V lost 6 bases and J lost 5, with 10 bases in between. Germline V CDR1 and CDR2: MNHEY, SVGAGI. The CDR3 here is CASSRSRNEKLFF. The DNA for the CDR3 is TGTGCCAGCAGCAGGTCCAGGAATGAAAAACTGTTTTTT.

The chain employs TRBV9 and TRBJ2-3; D uncertain. The germline CDR1 and CDR2 sequences are SGDLS and YYNGEE. With 2 bases removed from V and 0 bases from J, the gap between germline ends came to 16 bases. CDR3 size: 17 residues. CDR3 sequence: CASSVLRRLSSTDTQYF. CDR3 in DNA: TGTGCCAGCAGCGTTTTACGGAGACTTTCTAGCACAGATACGCAGTATTTT. The variable domain in full, with the rest retrieved from reference TRBV9 and TRBJ2-3, is DSGVTQTPKHLITATGQRVTLRCSPRSGDLSVYWYQQSLDQGLQFLIQYYNGEERAKGNILERFSAQQFPDLHSELNLSSLELGDSALYFCASSVLRRLSSTDTQYFGPGTRLTVL.

The chain carries TRBV2 and TRBJ2-7; perhaps TRBD2 as D (5 bases). Trimming took 2 bases from V and 1 from J, leaving 12 bases between them. Germline V gene sequence: CDR1 SNHLY, CDR2 FYNNEI. This CDR3 has 15 residues. The CDR3 sequence: CASSERTWRSYEQYF. CDR3 nucleotide sequence: TGTGCCAGCAGTGAAAGGACTTGGAGGTCCTACGAGCAGTACTTC.

The CDR3 nucleotides read TGCGCCAGCAGCCAAGTAACCGGGACCTACGAGCAGTACTTC. This codes for CASSQVTGTYEQYF. The rearrangement joins TRBV4-1 to TRBJ2-7; weak D call: TRBD2 (5 bases). Trimming took off 1 base at V and 2 bases at J, with 9 bases between the two ends. The CDR3 is made up of 14 amino acids. CDR1 MGHRA and CDR2 YSYEKL come from the germline V gene.

The chain is built from TRBV6-4 and TRBJ1-4; tentatively, D is TRBD1 (6 bases). Trimming removed 2 bases from V and 7 bases from J, with 11 bases in between. CDR1 is MRHNA, CDR2 SNTAGT, per germline. This CDR3 region has 14 residues. The CDR3 region has the DNA TGTGCCAGCAGTGACGGGGGCGGGAGTGAAAAACTGTTTTTT. Translation: CASSDGGGSEKLFF.